A selection of T cell receptor beta chains follows, all from one sample in a study of Ad26.COV2.S vaccination and SARS-CoV-2 variants. TCRdb's copy holds only in-frame clones and misses some; the assay was immunoSEQ multiplex PCR. The sample lists some 450,000 clones, around 90% occurring once. This specimen consisted of peripheral blood, obtained in a trial of Ad26.COV2.S vaccine versus placebo. The receptor set was obtained from a person between 18 and 65 years old who received the Ad26.COV2.S COVID-19 vaccine or a placebo. CDR3s include the opening cysteine and the closing phenylalanine or tryptophan. The D gene is left open where the match is weak. Rows give clone size only sometimes, using once, few, many, or a class for an expanded clone.

v_call	j_call	d_call	clone_size	cdr3_nt	cdr3_aa
TRBV6-1	TRBJ2-1	.	.	TGTGCCAGCAGTGGAAGGGGGGAGGCCCTCTACAATGAGCAGTTCTTC	CASSGRGEALYNEQFF
TRBV6-1	TRBJ2-2	TRBD1	.	TGTGCCAGCAGTGTAGCGACAGGGACGAGGAACACCGGGGAGCTGTTTTTT	CASSVATGTRNTGELFF
TRBV3-1/TRBV3-2	TRBJ2-1	TRBD2	.	TGTGCCAGCAGCCCCTGGACTAGCGATAATGAGCAGTTCTTC	CASSPWTSDNEQFF
TRBV7-2	TRBJ1-4	.	.	TGTGCCAGCGGGCGGGAGGTCAATGAAAAACTGTTTTTT	CASGREVNEKLFF
TRBV28	TRBJ2-2	TRBD1	.	TGTGCCAGCAGTGCCCCAGGGGGAACCGGGGAGCTGTTTTTT	CASSAPGGTGELFF
TRBV10-3	TRBJ2-1	.	.	TGTGCCATCAGTGAGGCGGGGGTCAGGGGGGAGCAGTTCTTC	CAISEAGVRGEQFF
TRBV3-1/TRBV3-2	TRBJ2-1	.	.	TGTGCCAGCAGCCAATTCTATGCGAATGAGCAGTTCTTC	CASSQFYANEQFF
TRBV18	TRBJ1-1	.	.	TGTGCCAGCTCACCATGGCCGACCAGGGTAGGCACTGAAGCTTTCTTT	CASSPWPTRVGTEAFF
TRBV9	TRBJ2-1	TRBD2	.	TGTGCCAGCAGCGTCTTTAGCGGGAGGGCCAACAATGAGCAGTTCTTC	CASSVFSGRANNEQFF
TRBV19	TRBJ2-3	TRBD2	.	TGTGCCAGTTCTGAACGGGGGGTTGCTACGCAGTATTTT	CASSERGVATQYF
TRBV14	TRBJ1-6	.	.	TGTGCCAGCAGCCAAGATCGGGGAAGCTTTTCACCCCTCCACTTT	CASSQDRGSFSPLHF
TRBV5-1	TRBJ2-2	.	once	TGCGCCAGCAGAGGGGACTTGAACACCGGGGAGCTGTTTTTT	CASRGDLNTGELFF
TRBV28	TRBJ2-5	.	.	TGTGCCAGCGTGGGGGGAGTCGGAGAGACCCAGTACTTC	CASVGGVGETQYF
TRBV20-1	TRBJ2-7	.	.	TGCAGTGCTAGGACAGGCTACGAGCAGTACTTC	CSARTGYEQYF
TRBV4-1	TRBJ2-1	TRBD2	.	TGCGCCAGCAGCCTGACTAGCGGAGCCTACAATGAGCAGTTCTTC	CASSLTSGAYNEQFF
TRBV2	TRBJ1-1	.	few	TGTGCCAGCAGTGAAGCGCAGGGGACGGGGAAAGCTTTCTTT	CASSEAQGTGKAFF
TRBV7-9	TRBJ2-7	.	.	TGTGCCAGCAGCTTAGGGTCCTACGAGCAGTACTTC	CASSLGSYEQYF
TRBV7-9	TRBJ2-1	.	.	TGTGCCAGCAGCTTACAGGGGAACGATGAGCAGTTCTTC	CASSLQGNDEQFF
TRBV6-5	TRBJ2-4	TRBD1	.	TGTGCCAGCATGTCCGGGACAGGGGTGGACATTCAGTACTTC	CASMSGTGVDIQYF
TRBV7-2	TRBJ2-7	TRBD2	once	TGTGCCAGCAGCCAGCTAGCGGGAGGGCCGGGAGAGCAGTACTTC	CASSQLAGGPGEQYF
TRBV7-9	TRBJ2-7	TRBD1	.	TGTGCCAGCAGCTTAATGTCGGACAGGGTGGGTTACGAGCAGTACTTC	CASSLMSDRVGYEQYF
TRBV7-7	TRBJ2-2	.	.	TGTGCCAGCAGCTTAGGGACAGTGACCGGGGAGCTGTTTTTT	CASSLGTVTGELFF
TRBV9	TRBJ2-7	TRBD1	.	TGTGCCAGCGGGGGACAGGGGGACCACGAGCAGTACTTC	CASGGQGDHEQYF
TRBV7-8	TRBJ2-5	.	once	TGTGCCAGCAGCTTAAGGGGGTACCAAGAGACCCAGTACTTC	CASSLRGYQETQYF
TRBV19	TRBJ2-7	TRBD1	.	TGTGCCAGTAGTATTGGGACAGGGTCCTACGAGCAGTACTTC	CASSIGTGSYEQYF
TRBV7-8	TRBJ2-7	.	.	TGTGCCAGCAGCTTACAGCGGGTCGGGGGCTACGAGCAGTACTTC	CASSLQRVGGYEQYF
TRBV12-5	TRBJ1-1	.	.	TGTGCTAGTGGGCCAGGTCCCGCTGAAGCTTTCTTT	CASGPGPAEAFF
TRBV7-2	TRBJ1-5	.	.	TGTGCCAGCAGCTTAGAACTCCCCAGGGGTAATCAGCCCCAGCATTTT	CASSLELPRGNQPQHF
TRBV6-5	TRBJ2-7	.	.	TGTGCCAGCAGCCCAGATGACCCCTACGAGCAGTACTTC	CASSPDDPYEQYF
TRBV5-1	TRBJ2-4	.	once	TGCGCCAGCAGCCCGGACCCCGCCAAAAACATTCAGTACTTC	CASSPDPAKNIQYF
TRBV7-9	TRBJ2-5	.	.	TGTGCCAGCAGCTCTTCCCGACTGGACCCAGAGACCCAGTACTTC	CASSSSRLDPETQYF
TRBV3-1/TRBV3-2	TRBJ2-1	.	.	TGTGCCACACAGGGGACTAACTACAATGAGCAGTTCTTC	CATQGTNYNEQFF
TRBV28	TRBJ2-7	TRBD2	.	TGTGCCAGCCAGGGGACTAGCGGGAGCTACGAGCAGTACTTC	CASQGTSGSYEQYF
TRBV2	TRBJ2-1	TRBD2	.	TGTGCCAGCAGTGAATATGCTAGCGGGATAACCTACAATGAGCAGTTCTTC	CASSEYASGITYNEQFF
TRBV5-6	TRBJ2-2	.	.	TGTGCCAGCAGCTCTCAGGTGTCCGGGGAGCTGTTTTTT	CASSSQVSGELFF
TRBV5-6	TRBJ2-7	TRBD1	.	TGTGCCAGCAGCTTGGTGCCACAGGGGGGCTACGAGCAGTACTTC	CASSLVPQGGYEQYF
TRBV24-1	TRBJ2-2	TRBD1	.	TGTGCCACCAGTGATTTTACCGGACAGGGGTTCCGGGAGCTGTTTTTT	CATSDFTGQGFRELFF
TRBV7-9	TRBJ1-2	.	.	TGTGCCAGCAGCTTATTAACAGGGCAGGGCTACACCTTC	CASSLLTGQGYTF
TRBV5-8	TRBJ2-7	TRBD2	once	TGTGCCAGCAGCGAACTAGCGGGAGGTACCTACGAGCAGTACTTC	CASSELAGGTYEQYF
TRBV7-7	TRBJ2-5	TRBD2	.	TGTGCTAGCAGTGGCGGACTAGCGGGAATCGGGGAGACCCAGTACTTC	CASSGGLAGIGETQYF
TRBV12-3/TRBV12-4	TRBJ2-7	.	.	TGTGCCAGCGGAGACAGGCCTTCCTACGAGCAGTACTTC	CASGDRPSYEQYF
TRBV2	TRBJ1-5	.	.	TGTGCCAGCAGTGAAGAAGGCGGGCAGCCCCAGCATTTT	CASSEEGGQPQHF
TRBV5-1	TRBJ2-7	.	.	TGCGCCAGCAGCTTGGTTCAGGGGAGTATCTACGAGCAGTACTTC	CASSLVQGSIYEQYF
TRBV11-2	TRBJ1-5	.	.	TGTGCCAGCAGCTTGGGGTGGGATCGGAATCAGCCCCAGCATTTT	CASSLGWDRNQPQHF
TRBV18	TRBJ1-4	.	.	TGTGCCAGCTCACCGGGGAGGTCGGGAACGATATTAGAATTT	CASSPGRSGTILEF
TRBV28	TRBJ2-7	TRBD1	.	TGTGCCAGCAGTTTCGGGGTGACAGGGTACGGGCAGTACTTC	CASSFGVTGYGQYF
TRBV10-3	TRBJ1-4	.	.	TGTGCCATGTCCGGAGGAACTAATGAAAAACTGTTTTTT	CAMSGGTNEKLFF
TRBV27	TRBJ2-7	.	.	TGTGCCAGCAGTACGTACAGGGGGGGTTACGAGCAGTACTTC	CASSTYRGGYEQYF
TRBV24-1	TRBJ2-1	TRBD2	.	TGTGCCACCAGTGAGCCAGGACCAGCGGGGAATGAGCAGTTCTTC	CATSEPGPAGNEQFF
TRBV5-4	TRBJ2-1	.	.	TGTGCCAGCAGCTTGGGCAGACCCCCCTTCTACAATGAGCAGTTCTTC	CASSLGRPPFYNEQFF
TRBV4-3	TRBJ1-2	.	.	TGCGCCAGCAGCCAAGATCCGGCAGGGAAGAATGGCTACACCTTC	CASSQDPAGKNGYTF
TRBV5-1	TRBJ2-7	TRBD2	.	TGCGCCAGCAGCTTGGAATTGCTAGCGGGAGCTGACGAGCAGTACTTC	CASSLELLAGADEQYF
TRBV4-1	TRBJ2-5	.	.	TGCGCCAGCAGCCAAGATTGGGAGGAGACCCAGTACTTC	CASSQDWEETQYF
TRBV11-2	TRBJ2-3	TRBD2	once	TGTGCCAGCAGCTCGGTCCGACCAGACTCTAGCGGGCGCACAGATACGCAGTATTTT	CASSSVRPDSSGRTDTQYF